This TCR beta chain was profiled in a study of regulatory T cells in long-lasting Graves disease. At the level of the study: The criterion for persistent Graves' disease was over 5 years of antithyroid drugs with positive TSH receptor antibodies. Regarding the study as a whole: Accuracy may have suffered from the small sample size.

Only a few counts were recorded for this clonotype. Its specificity is unknown. Trimming pared 5 bases from V and 4 bases from J, leaving 11 bases between. The CDR3 consists of 12 residues. CDR1 and CDR2 (germline): SQVTM, ANQGSEA. The authors built TCR beta libraries using iRepertoire HTBI primers and Arm-PCR of CDR3 regions. TCRdb passed the multiplex PCR reads through MiXCR, listing each CDR3 protein once. The repertoire holds 500,000 to 700,000 distinct CDR3 sequences, with 30% as singletons. Time point described: persistent/refractory GD, antithyroid drugs over 5 years with positive TRAb. After RNA was extracted from PBMCs, the TCR library was made from it.

This chain uses TRBV29-1 with TRBJ1-1; D unclear. This material consisted of peripheral blood mononuclear cells (PBMCs), taken when the disease was refractory, from a patient treated with antithyroid drugs. The sequence came from a female donor with Graves disease. This CDR3 reads CSVLRSATEAFF. The CDR3 DNA follows: TGCAGCGTTTTGCGCAGCGCCACTGAAGCTTTCTTT.